This T cell receptor beta chain appears in the sequencing data of a study of a mutant IDH1 vaccine in newly diagnosed glioma. Time point described: baseline, week 1 (first vaccination visit). Treatment here: pre-vaccination baseline after standard-of-care therapy. The method was immunoSEQ multiplex PCR; TCRdb's version includes in-frame clones alone and lacks a portion of them. The sample contains 85,000 to 100,000 clones, about 80% of which appear only once. This clonotype was sampled from a middle-aged man with glioma. The specimen comprised PBMCs, sampled from a glioma patient treated with radiotherapy, temozolomide or both.

The CDR3 DNA is TGTGCCACCGCTCCCCGGGGTTTTGAAGATACGCAGTATTTT. Encoded protein: CATAPRGFEDTQYF. This sequence joins TRBV4-2 and TRBJ2-3; possible D gene TRBD2, 5 bases. V lost 10 bases and J 5 bases, leaving 19 bases between the germline ends. Germline-derived CDR1 and CDR2 are LGHNA and YNFKEQ. There are 14 residues in the CDR3.